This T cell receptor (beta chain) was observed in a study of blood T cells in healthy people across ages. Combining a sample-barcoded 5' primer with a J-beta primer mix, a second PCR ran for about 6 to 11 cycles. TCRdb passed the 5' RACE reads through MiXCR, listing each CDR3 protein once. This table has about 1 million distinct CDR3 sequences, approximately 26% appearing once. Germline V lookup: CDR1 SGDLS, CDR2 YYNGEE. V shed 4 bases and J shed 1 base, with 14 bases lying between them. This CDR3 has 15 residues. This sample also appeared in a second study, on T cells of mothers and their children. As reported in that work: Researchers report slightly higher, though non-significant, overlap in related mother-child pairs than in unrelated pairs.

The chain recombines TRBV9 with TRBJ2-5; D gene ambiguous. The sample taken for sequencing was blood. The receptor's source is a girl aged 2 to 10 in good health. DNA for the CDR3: TGTGCCAGCAGCCCTGCTCCCCCACCCCAAGAGACCCAGTACTTC. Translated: CASSPAPPPQETQYF.